A selection of T cell receptor beta chains follows, all from one sample in a study of blood T cell repertoires in COVID-19. The table came from immunoSEQ multiplex PCR; TCRdb's copy has only in-frame clones and leaves some out. In the table there are more than 85,000 clones, about 79% of which are singletons. Sequenced input: peripheral blood. These receptors were collected from a woman of 80 years or more with active or convalescent COVID-19. Each CDR3 is given with its conserved first and last residue. The order of the fields is CDR3 protein, CDR3 DNA, V gene, J gene, D gene, clone size. D genes are given only for firm matches. Expanded clones get a size class; other rows say once, few or many, or leave the size out.

cdr3_aa: CASSGGTSGRSTDTQYF
cdr3_nt: TGTGCCAGCAGTGGGGGGACTAGCGGGAGATCGACAGATACGCAGTATTTT
v_call: TRBV2
j_call: TRBJ2-3
d_call: TRBD2
clone_size: NA

cdr3_aa: CASRPTSANQETQYF
cdr3_nt: TGTGCCAGTAGACCGACTAGCGCAAACCAAGAGACCCAGTACTTC
v_call: TRBV19
j_call: TRBJ2-5
d_call: TRBD2
clone_size: NA

cdr3_aa: CAWSLGQGIGYGYTF
cdr3_nt: TGTGCCTGGAGCCTGGGACAGGGGATTGGCTATGGCTACACCTTC
v_call: TRBV30
j_call: TRBJ1-2
d_call: TRBD1
clone_size: NA

cdr3_aa: CASSQMSGGYNEQFF
cdr3_nt: TGTGCCAGCAGCCAAATGAGCGGGGGTTACAATGAGCAGTTCTTC
v_call: TRBV3-1/TRBV3-2
j_call: TRBJ2-1
d_call: TRBD2
clone_size: NA

cdr3_aa: CASSSPDRGLGETQYF
cdr3_nt: TGTGCCAGCAGCTCGCCCGACAGGGGGCTTGGGGAGACCCAGTACTTC
v_call: TRBV7-2
j_call: TRBJ2-5
d_call: TRBD1
clone_size: NA

cdr3_aa: CASSPQGLGYGYTF
cdr3_nt: TGTGCCAGCAGCCCACAGGGTCTGGGATATGGCTACACCTTC
v_call: TRBV7-3
j_call: TRBJ1-2
d_call: NA
clone_size: NA

cdr3_aa: CASSTTGPRGNTIYF
cdr3_nt: TGTGCCAGCAGCACGACAGGGCCGAGGGGAAACACCATATATTTT
v_call: TRBV7-2
j_call: TRBJ1-3
d_call: TRBD1
clone_size: NA

cdr3_aa: CASTAGANYGYTF
cdr3_nt: TGTGCCAGCACGGCGGGGGCTAACTATGGCTACACCTTC
v_call: TRBV6-6
j_call: TRBJ1-2
d_call: NA
clone_size: NA

cdr3_aa: CATSAPGLVAGELFF
cdr3_nt: TGTGCCACCAGTGCACCGGGACTAGTAGCCGGGGAGCTGTTTTTT
v_call: TRBV24-1
j_call: TRBJ2-2
d_call: TRBD2
clone_size: few

cdr3_aa: CASSLRQGDTEAFF
cdr3_nt: TGCGCCAGCAGCTTGAGACAGGGGGATACTGAAGCTTTCTTT
v_call: TRBV5-1
j_call: TRBJ1-1
d_call: TRBD1
clone_size: NA

cdr3_aa: CASSLDGGPGELFF
cdr3_nt: TGTGCCAGCAGCTTAGACGGGGGGCCCGGGGAGCTGTTTTTT
v_call: TRBV7-2
j_call: TRBJ2-2
d_call: NA
clone_size: few

cdr3_aa: CASSLTGGGRGYTF
cdr3_nt: TGTGCCAGCAGTTTGACAGGGGGCGGTCGTGGCTACACCTTC
v_call: TRBV28
j_call: TRBJ1-2
d_call: TRBD1
clone_size: NA

cdr3_aa: CASSAYSGRAGEQFF
cdr3_nt: TGTGCCAGCAGCGCCTATAGCGGGAGGGCGGGTGAGCAGTTCTTC
v_call: TRBV7-3
j_call: TRBJ2-1
d_call: TRBD2
clone_size: NA